This T cell receptor (beta chain) came from a study of T cells after yellow fever vaccination. Study results and limitations: Abundant clonotypes from the bulk population could have been carried over as contaminants into FACS-sorted repertoires.

Regarding this clonotype: What it binds is not known.

TCRdb passed the 5' RACE reads through MiXCR, listing each CDR3 protein once. The table lists a few hundred thousand distinct CDR3 sequences, around 6.8% of them singletons. The receptor was isolated from a man between 18 and 35 years old who received the YFV17D yellow fever vaccine. The sequenced sample was PBMCs, obtained about 49 days after the first yellow fever vaccination.

CDR3 sequence (DNA): TGTGCCAGCAGTTTAGTCCCACAGGGGGGGTCTGGGGCCAACGTCCTGACTTTC. As protein: CASSLVPQGGSGANVLTF. V is TRBV12-3 or TRBV12-4 and J is TRBJ2-6, with D maybe TRBD1 (8 bases). V gave up 1 base and J gave up 1 base, with 14 bases separating them. The CDR3 consists of 18 residues.